The 26 T cell receptor beta chains in this list originate from one sample, sequenced in a study of patients and donors after allogeneic stem cell transplantation. From the RT-PCR reads, TCRdb called clonotypes with MiXCR, one entry per CDR3 protein. Of about 200,000 distinct CDR3 sequences listed, 40% to 45% were seen once; the top ten hold 30% to 35%. The sequenced sample consisted of blood, either unsorted or a sorted T cell fraction (not recorded which). The receptors derive from a human donor who was either an allogeneic HSCT recipient or a stem cell or donor lymphocyte infusion donor (not recorded which). It is not recorded whose cells these are; they may come from a transplant donor.

CDR3 residues: CASSRTRAYEQYF. CDR3 in DNA: TGCGCCAGCAGCCGGACTAGAGCCTACGAGCAGTACTTC. The chain couples TRBV4-3 to TRBJ2-7; TRBD2 aligns across 7 bases. CDR3 length: 13 amino acids. The ends lost 4 bases at V and 2 bases at J; junction bases unmatched: 2. Germline V lookup: CDR1 LGHNA, CDR2 YSLEER.

This CDR3 is CATSDSTGPRGTEAFF. DNA of the CDR3: TGTGCCACCAGTGATAGTACAGGCCCAAGGGGGACTGAAGCTTTCTTT. This chain joins TRBV24-1 and TRBJ1-1; D possibly corresponds to TRBD1 (6 bases). Germline V CDR1 and CDR2: KGHDR, SFDVKD. This CDR3 comprises 16 residues. V was trimmed by 3 bases and J by 5 bases, leaving 18 bases between them.

The table lists this clonotype with a few counts. The rearrangement joins TRBV5-5 to TRBJ1-1; D may be TRBD1 (5 bases). CDR3 length: 13 amino acids. With 3 bases removed from V and 4 bases from J, the gap between germline ends came to 10 bases. The germline V gene encodes CDR1 SGHKS and CDR2 YYEKEE (reference sequence). The CDR3 DNA follows: TGTGCCAGCAGCTGGACATTAGGCACTGAAGCTTTCTTT. This translates into CASSWTLGTEAFF.

V usage is TRBV7-9 and J usage is TRBJ1-1, with D hard to call. Germline CDR1 reads SEHNR; CDR2 reads FQNEAQ (reference sequence). The CDR3 runs to 11 residues. The V and J ends lost 5 bases and 5 bases respectively, with 6 bases between them. CDR3 residues: CASSRWTEAFF. CDR3 DNA: TGTGCCAGCAGCCGATGGACTGAAGCTTTCTTT.

The genes are TRBV7-8 and TRBJ2-3; 7 nucleotides match TRBD1. Trimming took 3 bases from V and 3 from J; bases not matched to a gene: 9. From germline, CDR1 is SGHVS and CDR2 FQNEAQ. CDR3 size: 16 residues. CDR3 sequence reads: CASSFLDRVGTDTQYF. The CDR3, as DNA: TGTGCCAGCAGCTTTTTAGACAGGGTTGGGACAGATACGCAGTATTTT.

This clonotype was counted once. The chain is built from TRBV6-2 or TRBV6-3 and TRBJ2-4; no reliable D call. V was shortened by 2 bases and J by 3 bases, with 14 bases between the two germline ends. CDR1 and CDR2 from the germline V gene are MNHEY and SVGEGT. CDR3 length: 16 amino acids. CDR3 DNA sequence: TGTGCCAGCAGTTACCCGGTTTACGAAGTCAAAAACATTCAGTACTTC. It is translated as CASSYPVYEVKNIQYF.

This clonotype showed up many times. The chain uses TRBV6-1 and TRBJ1-2; D is unresolved. CDR1 is MNHNS, CDR2 SASEGT, per germline. Trimming stripped 6 bases from V and 2 bases from J, with 10 bases between. This CDR3 comprises 13 residues. The DNA of the CDR3 is TGTGCCAGCAGCCCTACACAAAACTATGGCTACACCTTC. This translates into CASSPTQNYGYTF.

This chain links TRBV7-8 with TRBJ2-3, with D possibly TRBD2 on 6 matching bases. The V gene's germline CDR1 is SGHVS and CDR2 FQNEAQ. Trimming took 6 bases from V and 0 from J, leaving 7 bases between them. The CDR3 extends over 13 amino acids. The CDR3 loop reads CASRTRSTDTQYF. CDR3 sequence (DNA): TGTGCCAGCAGGACTAGGAGCACAGATACGCAGTATTTT. Variable domain in full (rest from reference TRBV7-8 and TRBJ2-3): GAGVSQSPRYKVAKRGQDVALRCDPISGHVSLFWYQQALGQGPEFLTYFQNEAQLDKSGLPSDRFFAERPEGSVSTLKIQRTQQEDSAVYLCASRTRSTDTQYFGPGTRLTVL.

In nucleotides, the CDR3 is TGTGCCAGCAGTTACGGCTTTAACTCTGGAAACACCATATATTTT. Translating it yields CASSYGFNSGNTIYF. This chain links TRBV6-5 with TRBJ1-3, with D uncertain. CDR1 is MNHEY and CDR2 is SVGAGI in the germline V gene. V was clipped by 2 bases and J by 0 bases, with 8 bases between them. CDR3 size: 15 residues.

The genes are TRBV7-9 and TRBJ2-7, with 9 positions matching TRBD2. V gave up 5 bases and J gave up 2 bases; unmatched junction bases: 19. This CDR3 is 19 amino acids long. Germline-derived CDR1 and CDR2 are SEHNR and FQNEAQ (reference sequence). This CDR3 is CASSQSSGLALEGPYEQYF. The CDR3, as DNA: TGTGCCAGCAGCCAATCATCGGGACTAGCATTAGAAGGCCCCTACGAGCAGTACTTC.

The rearrangement links TRBV4-2 to TRBJ2-5; 8 nucleotides align to TRBD2. The CDR3 runs 18 residues. Losses at the gene ends were 0 bases for V and 2 bases for J; bases not matched to a gene: 11. The germline V gene encodes CDR1 LGHNA and CDR2 YNFKEQ. The CDR3 DNA reads TGTGCCAGCAGCCAAGACTACCGGGGGGGAGGAAGACAAGAGACCCAGTACTTC. Translating it yields CASSQDYRGGGRQETQYF.

This clonotype was seen more than once but under ten times. V usage is TRBV7-9 and J usage is TRBJ1-1; TRBD1 aligns across 8 bases. V shed 5 bases and J 2 bases; nucleotides not matched to a gene: 7. This CDR3 contains 15 residues. Germline values: CDR1 SEHNR, CDR2 FQNEAQ (reference sequence). The CDR3 sequence: CASSPGQGKNTEAFF. The DNA for the CDR3 is TGTGCCAGCAGCCCCGGACAGGGCAAAAACACTGAAGCTTTCTTT.

This clonotype has just a few counts. The gene calls are TRBV9 and TRBJ1-2, with D possibly being TRBD1 (6 bases). Germline V gene data show CDR1 as SGDLS and CDR2 as YYNGEE. There are 18 residues in the CDR3. The V end was cut by 3 bases, the J end by 4 bases, with 25 bases between. Here the CDR3 DNA reads TGTGCCAGCAGCGCAGCCGAAGGGACACCCGAGCTTTTCTATGGCTACACCTTC. It yields the protein CASSAAEGTPELFYGYTF. Combining the CDR3 with reference TRBV9 and TRBJ1-2 gives the whole variable domain DSGVTQTPKHLITATGQRVTLRCSPRSGDLSVYWYQQSLDQGLQFLIQYYNGEERAKGNILERFSAQQFPDLHSELNLSSLELGDSALYFCASSAAEGTPELFYGYTFGSGTRLTVV.

This chain joins TRBV12-3 or TRBV12-4 and TRBJ2-2; no firm D call. This CDR3 comprises 10 residues. Between the trimmed V and J ends, which lost 7 bases and 7 bases, there was a span of 4 bases. CDR3 loop: CASIYGELFF. The DNA of the CDR3 is TGTGCCAGCATCTACGGGGAGCTGTTTTTT.

In DNA, the CDR3 is TGCGCCAGCAGCGAAGGGGCCACCCTCTATGGCTACACCTTC. Its protein is CASSEGATLYGYTF. This chain joins TRBV5-1 and TRBJ1-2; D is possibly TRBD1 (5 bases). Germline V gene sequence: CDR1 SGHRS, CDR2 YFSETQ. V was pared by 4 bases and J by 4 bases, with 14 bases between. The CDR3 is made up of 14 amino acids. Based on the CDR3 plus reference TRBV5-1 and TRBJ1-2, the full variable domain is KAGVTQTPRYLIKTRGQQVTLSCSPISGHRSVSWYQQTPGQGLQFLFEYFSETQRNKGNFPGRFSGRQFSNSRSEMNVSTLELGDSALYLCASSEGATLYGYTFGSGTRLTVV.

The genes are TRBV5-1 and TRBJ2-7; a weak D match, TRBD2 (6 bases). The V gene's germline CDR1 is SGHRS and CDR2 YFSETQ. The ends were cut back, 6 bases at V and 4 bases at J, with 14 bases in the middle. This CDR3 spans 13 amino acids. The CDR3 here is CASTPNSGYEQYF. The CDR3 DNA is TGCGCCAGCACCCCGAATAGCGGATACGAGCAGTACTTC. The variable domain in full, with the rest retrieved from reference TRBV5-1 and TRBJ2-7, is KAGVTQTPRYLIKTRGQQVTLSCSPISGHRSVSWYQQTPGQGLQFLFEYFSETQRNKGNFPGRFSGRQFSNSRSEMNVSTLELGDSALYLCASTPNSGYEQYFGPGTRLTVT.

The table lists this clonotype with a count of one. DNA for the CDR3: TGTGCCAGCAGCGGCCCCTCGGGGAGGCCTCTCCACTACGAGCAGTACTTC. Translation gives CASSGPSGRPLHYEQYF. V usage is TRBV12-3 or TRBV12-4 and J usage is TRBJ2-7, with D maybe TRBD2 (6 bases). This CDR3 comprises 17 residues. V gave up 6 bases and J gave up 3 bases, with 24 bases separating them.

The chain couples TRBV4-3 to TRBJ2-2, with D possibly being TRBD1 (6 bases). Germline V lookup: CDR1 LGHNA, CDR2 YSLEER. V shed 6 bases and J shed 2 bases, with 10 bases lying between them. The CDR3 runs to 14 residues. In DNA form, the CDR3 reads TGCGCCAGCAGTTCAGGGGATAACACCGGGGAGCTGTTTTTT. This sequence encodes CASSSGDNTGELFF.

This clonotype turned up a few times. V gene TRBV12-3 or TRBV12-4 combines with J gene TRBJ2-3; D might be TRBD1 (6 bases). The CDR3 has 15 residues. The V gene lost 3 bases and the J gene lost 2 bases, with 12 bases spanning the gap. The DNA of the CDR3 is TGTGCCAGCAGTTTTATCCCAGGGGACACAGATACGCAGTATTTT. This codes for CASSFIPGDTDTQYF.

V is TRBV20-1 and J is TRBJ1-2, with 8 bases that match TRBD1. The CDR3 is 16 residues long. Germline V lookup: CDR1 DFQATT, CDR2 SNEGSKA (reference sequence). V dropped 2 bases and J dropped 4; count of bases not matched to a gene: 12. CDR3 sequence reads: CSARKLPGTGPYGYTF. The CDR3 DNA follows: TGCAGTGCTAGAAAGCTACCCGGGACAGGCCCCTATGGCTACACCTTC.

The gene calls are TRBV28 and TRBJ1-5, with D perhaps matching TRBD1 (5 bases). With 2 bases removed from V and 4 bases from J, the gap between germline ends came to 21 bases. The length of the CDR3 is 18 residues. CDR1 and CDR2 (germline): MDHEN, SYDVKM. The CDR3 loop is CASSLLVGTGEGNQPQHF. The CDR3, as DNA: TGTGCCAGCAGTTTACTCGTCGGGACGGGTGAAGGGAATCAGCCCCAGCATTTT.

This clonotype came up a few times. The chain combines TRBV9 with TRBJ2-1; unclear D gene. This CDR3 spans 13 amino acids. Per the germline V gene, CDR1 is SGDLS and CDR2 is YYNGEE. The ends were cut back, 3 bases at V and 9 bases at J, with 13 bases in the middle. CDR3 nucleotide sequence: TGTGCCAGCAGCGGGTGGGAATCTGGTGAGCAGTTCTTC. This gives the protein CASSGWESGEQFF.

This clonotype was observed once. This rearrangement joins TRBV29-1 to TRBJ2-2; 7 bases are shared with TRBD2. The trim removed 7 bases at V and 6 bases at J, leaving 11 bases unmatched. The CDR3 has 14 residues. Germline V gene lookup returns CDR1 SQVTM and CDR2 ANQGSEA. CDR3 region: CSASSGRRSGELFF. The DNA of the CDR3 is TGCAGCGCTTCTAGCGGACGGAGGTCCGGGGAGCTGTTTTTT.

The chain recombines TRBV5-1 with TRBJ2-7; no clear D gene. The CDR3 runs 15 residues. Trimming shortened V by 4 bases and J by 0 bases, and 14 bases separated the two germline ends. Germline CDR1 SGHRS, CDR2 YFSETQ. CDR3 nucleotide sequence: TGCGCCAGCAGCGAAAACGGTAGGAGCTCCTACGAGCAGTACTTC. It is translated as CASSENGRSSYEQYF.

This clonotype was seen only a few times. This chain uses TRBV20-1 with TRBJ1-6; 8 nucleotides match TRBD1. The germline CDR1 and CDR2 sequences are DFQATT and SNEGSKA (reference sequence). With 6 bases clipped from V and 10 bases from J, the junction kept 14 bases outside the gene matches. The CDR3 sequence is 15 residues long. CDR3 residues: CSATDRVRGRSPLHF. DNA for the CDR3: TGCAGTGCGACGGACAGGGTACGAGGGCGGTCACCCCTCCACTTT.

The rearrangement links TRBV2 to TRBJ2-3; 9 positions agree with TRBD2. The V gene end was trimmed by 4 bases and the J gene end by 5 bases; junction bases not matched to a gene: 7. The germline V gene has CDR1 SNHLY and CDR2 FYNNEI. The length of the CDR3 is 15 residues. The CDR3 bases are TGTGCCAGCAGTGGGTCTAGCGGGATGGGAGATACGCAGTATTTT. Encoded protein: CASSGSSGMGDTQYF.